The 22 T cell receptor beta chains below all came from one sample that was sequenced in a study of neurological immune-mediated disorders. TCRdb analysed the 5' RACE reads with MiXCR anew, one entry per CDR3 protein. The sample carries about 89,000 distinct CDR3 sequences, about 2.5% recorded once. Specimen: PBMCs. The receptors originated from a woman in her 30s with multiple sclerosis.

This clonotype was counted many times. The genes are TRBV20-1 and TRBJ2-7; 7 bases are a match to TRBD2. The CDR3 contains 15 residues. After removal of 1 base from V and 1 base from J, the junction contained 7 bases not matched to a gene. Germline-derived CDR1 and CDR2 are DFQATT and SNEGSKA (reference sequence). The CDR3 protein is CSARGDWEGSYEQYF. The CDR3, as DNA: TGCAGTGCTAGAGGGGACTGGGAGGGATCCTACGAGCAGTACTTC.

This clonotype occurred many times. V is TRBV15 and J is TRBJ1-5, with 8 nucleotides matching TRBD1. The CDR3 covers 14 residues. The germline gives CDR1 LNHNV, CDR2 YYDKDF (reference sequence). V shed 5 bases and J 9 bases; nucleotides not matched to a gene: 9. The DNA for the CDR3 is TGTGCCACCAGCCCTCGGACAGGGACTGGGCCCCAGCATTTT. This codes for CATSPRTGTGPQHF. Together with reference TRBV15 and TRBJ1-5, the CDR3 gives the full variable domain: DAMVIQNPRYQVTQFGKPVTLSCSQTLNHNVMYWYQQKSSQAPKLLFHYYDKDFNNEADTPDNFQSRRPNTSFCFLDIRSPGLGDTAMYLCATSPRTGTGPQHFGDGTRLSIL.

This clonotype showed up many times. J is TRBJ2-7 and V is TRBV10-3; 11 bases line up with TRBD2. CDR1 is ENHRY and CDR2 is SYGVKD in the germline V gene. Germline trimming cut 3 bases from V and 6 bases from J; bases unmatched to any gene: 13. The CDR3 totals 17 residues. Written as DNA, the CDR3 is TGTGCCATCAGTGATGGGAGTAGCGGGAGGGCCCGGGGCGAGCAGTACTTC. Protein: CAISDGSSGRARGEQYF.

This clonotype has at least ten counts. The chain links TRBV2 to TRBJ2-7; no reliable D call. Trimming removed 7 bases from V and 0 bases from J, with 10 bases in between. Germline V gene sequence: CDR1 SNHLY, CDR2 FYNNEI. The CDR3 spans 13 residues. CDR3 sequence: CASIPQNSYEQYF. DNA for the CDR3: TGTGCCAGCATCCCCCAGAACTCCTACGAGCAGTACTTC.

This clonotype was counted between two and nine times. This chain joins TRBV20-1 and TRBJ2-5; 11 nucleotides line up with TRBD2. J was trimmed by 7 bases and V by 6 bases; bases with no gene match: 10. CDR3 length equals 14 residues. Germline CDR1 DFQATT, CDR2 SNEGSKA (reference sequence). Written as DNA, the CDR3 is TGCAGTGCCTCGGGACTAGCGGTACTGGGGACCCAGTACTTC. Amino acid sequence: CSASGLAVLGTQYF.

This clonotype appeared many times. The V gene is TRBV6-5, the J gene TRBJ1-1; D ambiguous. V was shortened by 0 bases and J by 1 base, with 6 bases between the two germline ends. CDR3 length equals 14 residues. CDR1 is MNHEY, CDR2 SVGAGI, per germline. CDR3 sequence (DNA): TGTGCCAGCAGTTACTCGTTAGGGAACACTGAAGCTTTCTTT. It specifies CASSYSLGNTEAFF.

This clonotype showed up many times. V and J are TRBV7-8 and TRBJ2-1; D might be TRBD2 (5 bases). This CDR3 comprises 15 residues. V lost 0 bases to trimming and J lost 5 bases, with 11 bases between them. Germline values: CDR1 SGHVS, CDR2 FQNEAQ. This CDR3 reads CASSLARTGHNEQFF. CDR3 DNA: TGTGCCAGCAGCTTAGCTAGGACTGGACACAATGAGCAGTTCTTC.

This clonotype was found many times. This rearrangement joins TRBV12-3 or TRBV12-4 to TRBJ1-1; D gene ambiguous. Trimming took off 5 bases at V and 1 base at J, with 5 bases between the two ends. The CDR3 sequence is 12 residues long. CDR3 amino acids: CASSPQNTEAFF. Written as DNA, the CDR3 is TGTGCCAGCAGTCCCCAGAACACTGAAGCTTTCTTT.

There are many counts of this clonotype. This chain joins TRBV20-1 and TRBJ2-1; D unresolved. Germline CDR1 reads DFQATT; CDR2 reads SNEGSKA (reference sequence). The CDR3 covers 14 residues. Deletions cut 6 bases from V and 6 bases from J, with 18 bases between. The CDR3 protein is CSARFGGAINEQFF. As DNA, the CDR3 is TGCAGTGCCAGGTTCGGCGGAGCGATCAATGAGCAGTTCTTC.

This clonotype was detected ten times or more. The chain joins TRBV12-3 or TRBV12-4 to TRBJ1-5; D remains unclear. This CDR3 comprises 12 residues. V lost 3 bases to trimming and J lost 5 bases, with 5 bases between them. For the CDR3, the DNA is TGTGCCAGCAGTTTCGGATATCAGCCCCAGCATTTT. It encodes CASSFGYQPQHF.

This clonotype was found many times. The V and J genes are TRBV7-2 and TRBJ2-5, with a weak D call TRBD2 (5 bases). The germline CDR1 and CDR2 sequences are SGHTA and FQGNSA. Trimming removed 6 bases at V and 1 base at J, with 15 bases between. The CDR3 is 15 amino acids. In DNA form, the CDR3 reads TGTGCCAGCAGACGCCGGACTTCCGTCCAAGAGACCCAGTACTTC. Translated, it gives CASRRRTSVQETQYF.

The table lists this clonotype with many counts. This chain uses TRBV7-9 with TRBJ2-1; 11 bases are a match to TRBD2. V shed 4 bases and J 5 bases; nucleotides not matched to a gene: 13. Germline loops: CDR1 SEHNR, CDR2 FQNEAQ (reference sequence). This CDR3 region has 18 residues. CDR3 DNA: TGTGCCAGCAGCTCAAAACTAGCGGGAGCCCCAGGGGACAATGAGCAGTTCTTC. The encoded protein is CASSSKLAGAPGDNEQFF.

This clonotype appeared many times. The rearrangement links TRBV3-1 to TRBJ1-4, with 7 bases identical to TRBD1. This CDR3 spans 15 amino acids. Germline CDR1 is LGHDT and CDR2 is YNNKEL (reference sequence). J was trimmed by 7 bases and V by 2 bases; bases with no gene match: 7. CDR3 loop: CASSQRTGEFEKLFF. CDR3 DNA: TGTGCCAGCAGCCAACGAACAGGGGAATTTGAAAAACTGTTTTTT.

This clonotype was detected ten times or more. This sequence joins TRBV20-1 and TRBJ1-4; D is uncertain. The germline V gene has CDR1 DFQATT and CDR2 SNEGSKA (reference sequence). V lost 0 bases and J 8 bases, leaving 10 bases between the germline ends. This CDR3 region has 13 residues. The CDR3 is CSARDRVFEKLFF. The CDR3 region has the DNA TGCAGTGCTAGAGATAGGGTCTTCGAAAAACTGTTTTTT.

This clonotype was seen at least ten times. The V and J genes are TRBV12-3 or TRBV12-4 and TRBJ2-3; 8 nucleotides align to TRBD2. CDR3 length equals 16 residues. The junction had 11 bases not matched to a gene; V was cut back by 5 bases and J by 4 bases. As DNA, the CDR3 is TGTGCCAGCAGTCCTCTCCCCGGGGGGGACGCAGATACGCAGTATTTT. Translated, it gives CASSPLPGGDADTQYF.

This clonotype was observed many times. The V call is TRBV27, the J call TRBJ1-1, with 7 positions matching TRBD1. CDR1 MNHEY and CDR2 SMNVEV come from the germline V gene (reference sequence). Losses at the gene ends were 7 bases for V and 0 bases for J; bases not matched to a gene: 11. This CDR3 region has 16 residues. The CDR3 sequence: CASTLTGPYLNTEAFF. The CDR3 DNA sequence: TGTGCCAGCACCTTGACAGGGCCCTACCTGAACACTGAAGCTTTCTTT.

There are many counts of this clonotype. The gene calls are TRBV27 and TRBJ1-3; no clear D. The germline V gene has CDR1 MNHEY and CDR2 SMNVEV (reference sequence). V lost 8 bases and J lost 0, with 11 bases in between. The CDR3 is made up of 14 amino acids. The CDR3 reads CASDGLISGNTIYF. The CDR3 DNA sequence: TGTGCCAGCGACGGACTCATCTCTGGAAACACCATATATTTT.

In its sample, this clonotype was seen many times. The V call is TRBV20-1, the J call TRBJ2-1; 15 nucleotides match TRBD2. The germline V gene encodes CDR1 DFQATT and CDR2 SNEGSKA (reference sequence). CDR3 length equals 14 residues. J was trimmed by 8 bases and V by 6 bases; bases with no gene match: 5. CDR3 amino acids: CSALGTSGRHEQFF. The CDR3, as DNA: TGCAGTGCCCTAGGGACTAGCGGGAGGCATGAGCAGTTCTTC.

Many counts were recorded for this clonotype. DNA for the CDR3: TGCAGTGCTCAACCGACAGGTCTACCAGATAATTCACCCCTCCACTTT. It translates to CSAQPTGLPDNSPLHF. The rearrangement joins TRBV20-1 to TRBJ1-6; tentatively, D is TRBD1 (6 bases). V lost 5 bases and J 5 bases, leaving 19 bases between the germline ends. CDR3 size: 16 residues. Per germline, CDR1 DFQATT and CDR2 SNEGSKA (reference sequence).

In its sample, this clonotype was seen many times. The J gene is TRBJ2-1, the V gene TRBV25-1, with D tentatively TRBD2 (5 bases). In germline, CDR1 is MGHDK, CDR2 SYGVNS. The V end was cut by 5 bases, the J end by 10 bases, with 9 bases between. This CDR3 has 11 residues. CDR3 coding DNA: TGTGCCAGCAGTCGAGCGGAAGAGCAGTTCTTC. It yields the protein CASSRAEEQFF.

This clonotype occurred many times. The chain uses TRBV5-1 and TRBJ1-3; D gene ambiguous. Trimming took 4 bases from V and 0 from J, leaving 5 bases between them. The CDR3 sequence is 13 residues long. Germline loops: CDR1 SGHRS, CDR2 YFSETQ. The CDR3 coding sequence is TGCGCCAGCAGCACGTTCTCTGGAAACACCATATATTTT. It is translated as CASSTFSGNTIYF.

This clonotype was recorded at least ten times. The CDR3, as DNA: TGCGCCAGCAGCTTGGAGTGGACGAAGGGGGAGCAGTACTTC. Its protein is CASSLEWTKGEQYF. The V gene is TRBV5-1, the J gene TRBJ2-7, with D possibly matching TRBD1 (5 bases). Trimming cost V 0 bases and J 7 bases, with 14 bases left between them. The CDR3 totals 14 residues. The germline V gene has CDR1 SGHRS and CDR2 YFSETQ.